Shown below are 8 T cell receptor beta chains from a single sample sequenced in a study of blood T cell repertoires in COVID-19 (dated by TCRdb to 2019 to 2021). Libraries were constructed by the immunoSEQ multiplex PCR assay. TCRdb took this table from immuneACCESS and kept in-frame rearrangements with V and J called. Such tables lack part of the clones; where checked against another copy, unresolved V genes explain under half of the gap, and the rest is unexplained. The sample table records around 150,000 clones; 87% of these occur just once. The top ten hold about 4.7% of the sample. The sequenced sample was peripheral blood. All receptors derive from a human donor in a cohort sampled during active COVID-19.

The V call is TRBV6-5, the J call TRBJ1-5; possible D gene TRBD1, 6 bases. The V end was cut by 7 bases, the J end by 7 bases, with 20 bases between. The germline CDR1 and CDR2 sequences are MNHEY and SVGAGI. The CDR3 consists of 15 residues. The CDR3 nucleotides are TGTGCCAGCAAAGTACGGGGGGCGGTAGGACAGCCCCAGCATTTT. It is translated as CASKVRGAVGQPQHF.

This chain joins TRBV4-1 and TRBJ2-2; 10 bases map to TRBD1. The ends lost 4 bases at V and 5 bases at J; junction bases unmatched: 4. Germline CDR1 and CDR2: MGHRA and YSYEKL. This CDR3 is 15 amino acids long. The CDR3: CASSRGTGATGELFF. CDR3 sequence (DNA): TGCGCCAGCAGCCGGGGGACAGGGGCTACCGGGGAGCTGTTTTTT.

The gene calls are TRBV18 and TRBJ2-5, with 7 nucleotides matching TRBD2. The CDR3 consists of 18 residues. J lost 3 bases, V lost 6 bases, and 19 bases had no gene match. In germline, CDR1 is KGHSH, CDR2 LQKENI. The CDR3 coding sequence is TGTGCCAGCTCCGCCGCTAGCGGAGGCCTCGGCGGGAAAGAGACCCAGTACTTC. It encodes CASSAASGGLGGKETQYF.

Concerning this clone: In the same sample, other DNA sequences code for this CDR3. V and J are TRBV5-1 and TRBJ2-2; D is perhaps TRBD2 (6 bases). V lost 4 bases and J 1 base, leaving 14 bases between the germline ends. The CDR3 is 16 residues long. Germline values: CDR1 SGHRS, CDR2 YFSETQ. The CDR3 bases are TGCGCCAGCAGCCCCCGGGGTAGCGGGAACACCGGGGAGCTGTTTTTT. Translating gives CASSPRGSGNTGELFF.

The rearrangement joins TRBV20-1 to TRBJ2-7; D might be TRBD2 (5 bases). V was trimmed by 6 bases and J by 6 bases, leaving 12 bases between them. The CDR3 has 11 amino acids. Germline CDR1 DFQATT, CDR2 SNEGSKA (reference sequence). The chain's CDR3 is CSARGFGEQYF. DNA for the CDR3: TGCAGTGCCCGCGGGTTCGGCGAGCAGTACTTC.

The V and J genes are TRBV6-2 or TRBV6-3 and TRBJ2-7; the match to TRBD1 covers 9 bases. The germline CDR1 and CDR2 sequences are MNHEY and SVGEGT. CDR3 length equals 13 residues. J was trimmed by 6 bases and V by 6 bases; bases with no gene match: 6. The CDR3 spells CASSRTGDGEQYF. CDR3 in DNA: TGTGCCAGCAGCCGGACAGGGGACGGCGAGCAGTACTTC.

The chain links TRBV30 to TRBJ2-5; weak D call: TRBD1 (5 bases). Germline V gives CDR1 GTSNPN, CDR2 SVGIG (reference sequence). The CDR3 loop spans 13 amino acids. V lost 2 bases to trimming and J lost 4 bases, with 11 bases between them. In nucleotides, the CDR3 is TGTGCCTGGAGTCCCAGGGCTAGAGAGACCCAGTACTTC. Protein product: CAWSPRARETQYF.

The chain is built from TRBV19 and TRBJ2-7, with 9 bases lining up with TRBD1. The V segment lost 5 bases and the J segment 7 bases; nucleotides outside the gene matches: 9. Germline V gene sequence: CDR1 LNHDA, CDR2 SQIVND (reference sequence). The CDR3 length is 14 residues. CDR3 sequence reads: CASSGTGGAGEQYF. The CDR3 DNA is TGTGCCAGTAGTGGTACAGGGGGCGCGGGGGAGCAGTACTTC.